This TCR beta chain appears in the sequencing data of a study of regulatory dendritic cells for organ transplantation. The V and J ends lost 1 base and 4 bases, in that order; junction bases with no gene match: 5. CDR3 size: 15 residues. The germline V gene has CDR1 MGHRA and CDR2 YSYEKL. This table comes from immunoSEQ multiplex PCR, and its TCRdb copy is limited to in-frame clones, with some not included. Of 35,000 to 45,000 clones detected, 80% to 95% appear once; the ten largest clones hold 0.095% to 0.14%. Naive CD45RA+ and memory CD45RO+ CD4+ or CD8+ T cells were FACS-sorted. Sequencing was performed on naive CD8+ T cells from blood. Documented subset: CD45RA+ naive T cells. The clonotype originates from a human donor in good health. The J gene is TRBJ2-7, the V gene TRBV4-1; TRBD2 matches 9 bases. CDR3: CASSQAPSGNYEQYF. In DNA form, the CDR3 reads TGCGCCAGCAGCCAAGCTCCTAGCGGGAATTACGAGCAGTACTTC.